This T cell receptor (beta chain) was identified in a study of blood T cell repertoires in COVID-19. Looking at the study overall: Whether acute or convalescent, the COVID-19 samples came from the United States, Italy and Spain. The cDNA or gDNA used as material had been derived from T cells, B-cell-depleted T cells, or PBMCs.

This CDR3 has 15 amino acids. Germline V gene lookup returns CDR1 SEHNR and CDR2 FQNEAQ (reference sequence). The ends lost 6 bases at V and 1 base at J; junction bases unmatched: 8. In the authors' methods: Amplified reference gene primers provided the basis for estimating nucleated cell counts. The data were produced by immunoSEQ multiplex PCR, yet TCRdb's version contains in-frame clones alone and is incomplete. The DNA gave D and trimming, while V, J and clone size come from that table. Here the sample spans tens of thousands of clones, roughly four fifths being singletons. The sequencing input was peripheral blood. This clonotype was obtained from an older man with COVID-19, enrolled during active disease. The chain combines TRBV7-9 with TRBJ2-5; TRBD1 matches at 7 bases. The CDR3 loop is CASSLSGQAQETQYF. The CDR3 DNA follows: TGTGCCAGCAGTTTAAGCGGACAGGCCCAAGAGACCCAGTACTTC.